These 10 T cell receptor beta chains were sequenced from one sample in a study of blood T cell repertoires in COVID-19. The data were produced by immunoSEQ multiplex PCR, yet TCRdb's version contains in-frame clones alone and is incomplete. The sample includes 150,000 or so clones, 75% to 90% of them seen just once. Source material: peripheral blood. The origin of the receptors is a man aged 18-30 years with COVID-19, enrolled during active disease.

The chain employs TRBV18 and TRBJ1-3; TRBD1 agrees at 7 bases. The CDR3 contains 15 residues. Trimming took 3 bases from V and 4 from J; bases not matched to a gene: 6. Germline V gene lookup returns CDR1 KGHSH and CDR2 LQKENI. The CDR3, as DNA: TGTGCCAGCTCACCCGGACAGGATTCGGGAAACACCATATATTTT. Its protein is CASSPGQDSGNTIYF.

The chain is built from TRBV9 and TRBJ1-3; no clear D. The CDR3 length is 14 residues. Trimming stripped 3 bases from V and 0 bases from J, with 7 bases between. CDR1 is SGDLS, CDR2 YYNGEE, per germline. This CDR3 is CASSGAGSGNTIYF. DNA for the CDR3: TGTGCCAGCAGCGGGGCAGGCTCTGGAAACACCATATATTTT. Full variable domain (missing parts from reference TRBV9 and TRBJ1-3): DSGVTQTPKHLITATGQRVTLRCSPRSGDLSVYWYQQSLDQGLQFLIQYYNGEERAKGNILERFSAQQFPDLHSELNLSSLELGDSALYFCASSGAGSGNTIYFGEGSWLTVV.

This chain uses TRBV6-5 with TRBJ2-2; 10 bases line up with TRBD2. J gave up 4 bases and V 5 bases, and 4 bases lay outside the gene matches. The germline V gene encodes CDR1 MNHEY and CDR2 SVGAGI. This CDR3 has 15 amino acids. CDR3 protein: CASSIIAGGTGELFF. The CDR3 region has the DNA TGTGCCAGCAGTATTATAGCGGGAGGCACCGGGGAGCTGTTTTTT.

The chain employs TRBV12-3 or TRBV12-4 and TRBJ1-5; no firm D call. There are 13 residues in the CDR3. The V and J ends lost 6 bases and 7 bases respectively, with 13 bases between them. In DNA, the CDR3 is TGTGCCAGCAGCCTTTCCCCGAGGCAGCCCCAGCATTTT. Residues: CASSLSPRQPQHF.

The rearrangement links TRBV28 to TRBJ1-2; 9 nucleotides agree with TRBD1. This CDR3 region has 16 residues. From germline, CDR1 is MDHEN and CDR2 SYDVKM. Trimming took 3 bases from V and 3 from J; bases not matched to a gene: 8. The CDR3 loop reads CASSFPITGGYYGYTF. In DNA, the CDR3 is TGTGCCAGCAGTTTCCCTATAACAGGGGGCTACTATGGCTACACCTTC.

V usage is TRBV27 and J usage is TRBJ1-2; D ambiguous. Trimming shortened V by 5 bases and J by 0 bases, and 13 bases separated the two germline ends. CDR1 and CDR2 (germline): MNHEY, SMNVEV (reference sequence). This CDR3 spans 15 amino acids. The chain's CDR3 is CASSPMLGANYGYTF. The DNA for the CDR3 is TGTGCCAGCAGTCCTATGCTCGGGGCTAACTATGGCTACACCTTC.

The V gene is TRBV2, the J gene TRBJ1-1, with a possible D match to TRBD1 (5 bases). Germline V CDR1 and CDR2: SNHLY, FYNNEI. Trimming took off 6 bases at V and 4 bases at J, with 6 bases between the two ends. The CDR3 is made up of 11 amino acids. The CDR3 here is CASRGGTEAFF. In DNA form, the CDR3 reads TGTGCCAGCAGGGGGGGCACTGAAGCTTTCTTT.

This clone was detected a few times. The chain combines TRBV7-2 with TRBJ2-2; D remains unclear. The CDR3 totals 13 residues. Germline lookup yields CDR1 SGHTA and CDR2 FQGNSA. Trimming removed 4 bases at V and 6 bases at J, with 9 bases between. DNA of the CDR3: TGTGCCAGCAGCTCCTCAAGCCCCGGGGAGCTGTTTTTT. It is translated as CASSSSSPGELFF.

The chain carries TRBV27 and TRBJ2-1, with 12 bases that match TRBD2. The V and J ends lost 6 bases and 8 bases, in that order; junction bases with no gene match: 17. This CDR3 has 18 amino acids. Germline CDR1 MNHEY, CDR2 SMNVEV (reference sequence). CDR3 in amino acids: CASSPSRRASGRVYEQFF. The CDR3, as DNA: TGTGCCAGCAGCCCCTCCAGGAGGGCTAGCGGGAGGGTCTATGAGCAGTTCTTC.

This chain uses TRBV11-2 with TRBJ2-7; 9 positions match TRBD1. There are 14 residues in the CDR3. The germline V gene has CDR1 SGHAT and CDR2 FQNNGV. V trimming: 0 bases; J trimming: 6 bases; junction bases outside the gene matches: 3. This CDR3 reads CASSLEGQGTEQYF. In DNA form, the CDR3 reads TGTGCCAGCAGCTTAGAAGGACAGGGGACCGAGCAGTACTTC.